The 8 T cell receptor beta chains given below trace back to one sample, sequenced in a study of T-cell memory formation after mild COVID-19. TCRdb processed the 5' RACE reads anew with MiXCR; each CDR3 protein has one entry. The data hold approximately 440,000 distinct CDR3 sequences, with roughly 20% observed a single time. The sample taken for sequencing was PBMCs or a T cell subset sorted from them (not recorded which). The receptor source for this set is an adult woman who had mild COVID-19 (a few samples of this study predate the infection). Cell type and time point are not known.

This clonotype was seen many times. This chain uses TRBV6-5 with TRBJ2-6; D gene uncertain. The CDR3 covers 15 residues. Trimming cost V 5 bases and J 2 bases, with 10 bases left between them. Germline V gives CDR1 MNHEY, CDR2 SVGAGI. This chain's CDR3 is CASSDGSAGANVLTF. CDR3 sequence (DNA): TGTGCCAGCAGTGACGGGTCCGCTGGGGCCAACGTCCTGACTTTC.

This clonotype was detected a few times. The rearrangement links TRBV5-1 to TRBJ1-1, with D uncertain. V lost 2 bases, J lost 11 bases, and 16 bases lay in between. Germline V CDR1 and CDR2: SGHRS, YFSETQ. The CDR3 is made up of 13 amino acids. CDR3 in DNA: TGCGCCAGCAGCTTAGTTGGGAGGAGTAGGGCTTTCTTT. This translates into CASSLVGRSRAFF.

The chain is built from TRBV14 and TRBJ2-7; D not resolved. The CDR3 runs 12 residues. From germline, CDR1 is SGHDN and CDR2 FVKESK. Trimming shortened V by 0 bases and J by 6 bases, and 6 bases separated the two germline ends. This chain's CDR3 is CASSQEGIEQYF. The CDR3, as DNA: TGTGCCAGCAGCCAAGAGGGAATCGAGCAGTACTTC.

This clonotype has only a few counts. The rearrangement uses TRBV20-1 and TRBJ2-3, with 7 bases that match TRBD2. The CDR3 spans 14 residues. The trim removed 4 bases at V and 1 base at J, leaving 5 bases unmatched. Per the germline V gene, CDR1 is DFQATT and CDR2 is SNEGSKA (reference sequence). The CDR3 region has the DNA TGCAGTGCTATGGGACTACCTCGCACAGATACGCAGTATTTT. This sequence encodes CSAMGLPRTDTQYF.

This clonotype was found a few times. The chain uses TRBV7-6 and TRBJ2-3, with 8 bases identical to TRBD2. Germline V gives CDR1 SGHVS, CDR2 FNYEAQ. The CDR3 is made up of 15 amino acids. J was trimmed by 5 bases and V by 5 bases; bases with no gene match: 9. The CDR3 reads CASSRTSLAGDTQYF. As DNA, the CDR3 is TGTGCCAGCAGCCGGACTAGCCTGGCTGGAGATACGCAGTATTTT.

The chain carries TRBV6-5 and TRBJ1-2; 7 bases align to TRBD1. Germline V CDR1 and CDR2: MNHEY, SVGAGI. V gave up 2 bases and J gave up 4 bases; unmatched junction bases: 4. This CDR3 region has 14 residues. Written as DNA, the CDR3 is TGTGCCAGCAGTTACAACAGGGGAGGCTATGGCTACACCTTC. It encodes CASSYNRGGYGYTF.

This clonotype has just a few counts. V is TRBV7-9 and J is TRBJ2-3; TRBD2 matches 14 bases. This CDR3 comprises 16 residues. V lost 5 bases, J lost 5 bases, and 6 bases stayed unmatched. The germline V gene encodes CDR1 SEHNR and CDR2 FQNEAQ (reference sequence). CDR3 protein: CASSPGLAGGQDTQYF. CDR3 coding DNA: TGTGCCAGCAGCCCAGGACTAGCGGGGGGCCAAGATACGCAGTATTTT.

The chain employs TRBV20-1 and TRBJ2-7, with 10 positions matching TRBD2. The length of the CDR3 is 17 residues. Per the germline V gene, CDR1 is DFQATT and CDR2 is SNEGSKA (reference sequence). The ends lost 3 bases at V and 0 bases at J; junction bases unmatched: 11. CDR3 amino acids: CSASPPLAGAGSYEQYF. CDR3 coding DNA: TGCAGTGCTAGCCCACCCCTAGCGGGAGCGGGCTCCTACGAGCAGTACTTC.